The rows below give T cell receptor beta chains drawn from one sample of a study of blood T cell repertoires in COVID-19. Method: immunoSEQ multiplex PCR; TCRdb's copy keeps in-frame clones and lacks some. Of about 100,000 clones in the sample, roughly nine tenths were seen once. Sequenced input: peripheral blood. These receptors all stem from a man between 45 and 60 years old with active COVID-19. The CDR3 runs from the conserved cysteine through the conserved F or W. The D gene is left open where the match is weak. Clone size appears in some rows only: once, few, many, or a class for an expanded clone.

clone size	D gene	V gene	J gene	CDR3 DNA	CDR3 protein
.	.	TRBV5-1	TRBJ1-3	TGCGCCAGCAGTCCCCGACTGGACTCTGGAAACACCATATATTTT	CASSPRLDSGNTIYF
.	TRBD2	TRBV7-9	TRBJ2-7	TGTGCCAGCAGCCGTAGGACTAGCGGGGGCTACGAGCAGTACTTC	CASSRRTSGGYEQYF
.	TRBD1	TRBV10-3	TRBJ2-1	TGTGCCATCAGAGATACCGGGACAGGGAATACTGAGCAGTTCTTC	CAIRDTGTGNTEQFF
.	.	TRBV4-2	TRBJ2-6	TGTGCCAGCAGCCAGCAACTCTCTGGGGCCAACGTCCTGACTTTC	CASSQQLSGANVLTF
.	.	TRBV24-1	TRBJ2-1	TGTGCCACCAGTTCTGGGATGGGGAGTGAGCAGTTCTTC	CATSSGMGSEQFF
.	.	TRBV7-9	TRBJ2-4	TGTGCCAGCAGCTTTGAGGGAGGTGGACAAAACATTCAGTACTTC	CASSFEGGGQNIQYF
.	.	TRBV6-6	TRBJ1-5	TGTGCCAGCAGTTACAGCGGGATCAATCAGCCCCAGCATTTT	CASSYSGINQPQHF
.	.	TRBV2	TRBJ1-1	TGTGCCAGCAGTGAAGTGGAGGGGAACACTGAAGCTTTCTTT	CASSEVEGNTEAFF
.	.	TRBV24-1	TRBJ2-6	TGTGCCACCAGTATCAGGGCGCAAAGAACTGGGGCCAACGTCCTGACTTTC	CATSIRAQRTGANVLTF
.	.	TRBV7-9	TRBJ1-4	TGTGCCAGCAGCTTAGGCGGCAGTGGGCTGTTTTTT	CASSLGGSGLFF
.	.	TRBV5-6	TRBJ2-1	TGTGCCAGCAGCTTGACTACTATTTACAATGAGCAGTTCTTC	CASSLTTIYNEQFF
.	.	TRBV21-1	TRBJ2-2	TGTGCCAGCAGCACCATGAATTCGGGGATTGGGGAGCTGTTTTTT	CASSTMNSGIGELFF
.	.	TRBV5-1	TRBJ2-1	TGCGCCAGCAGCTTGAGCAAAAGGGGCAATGAGCAGTTCTTC	CASSLSKRGNEQFF
.	TRBD1	TRBV7-2	TRBJ2-5	TGTGCCAGCAGCCCCCAGGGACAGGGGGCGCGAAAGACCCAGTACTTC	CASSPQGQGARKTQYF
.	TRBD1	TRBV3-1/TRBV3-2	TRBJ2-2	TGTGCCAGCAGCCAAGACATCGGGACAGGGCGAACCGGGGAGCTGTTTTTT	CASSQDIGTGRTGELFF
few	.	TRBV10-1	TRBJ1-6	TGCGCCAGCAGTGAGACTAGGGTTTCACCCCTCCACTTT	CASSETRVSPLHF
.	.	TRBV19	TRBJ2-2	TGTGCCAGTAGTATCGGAGCCTCGAACACCGGGGAGCTGTTTTTT	CASSIGASNTGELFF
.	.	TRBV7-9	TRBJ2-5	TGTGCCAGCAGCCCCAATCGGGTCGCGAAACAAGAGACCCAGTACTTC	CASSPNRVAKQETQYF
once	.	TRBV2	TRBJ2-1	TGTGCCAGCAGTGAAAAGTTTGGTGGCAGTGAGCAGTTCTTC	CASSEKFGGSEQFF
.	.	TRBV5-1	TRBJ1-1	TGCGCCAGCAGCTTGGGCGGCATAACGAACACTGAAGCTTTCTTT	CASSLGGITNTEAFF
.	TRBD1	TRBV6-6	TRBJ2-5	TGTGCCACCGTTCGGGACAGCCAAGAGACCCAGTACTTC	CATVRDSQETQYF
.	.	TRBV7-9	TRBJ1-5	TGTGCCAGCAGCTTAGCCACCAGGGATCAGCCCCAGCATTTT	CASSLATRDQPQHF